The next 5 T cell receptor beta chains were all read from a single sample in a study of blood T cell repertoires in COVID-19. Only in-frame clones appear in the TCRdb table, and some are missing; sequencing was by immunoSEQ multiplex PCR. The table shows about 240,000 clones, with roughly nine tenths occurring only once. The material sequenced was peripheral blood. Receptors were obtained from a man between 60 and 70 years old with acute or convalescent COVID-19.

V usage is TRBV7-8 and J usage is TRBJ2-7; 8 nucleotides align to TRBD2. V gave up 0 bases and J gave up 6 bases; unmatched junction bases: 10. Germline lookup yields CDR1 SGHVS and CDR2 FQNEAQ. The CDR3 length is 16 residues. CDR3: CASSLAGLLAGTEQYF. In DNA form, the CDR3 reads TGTGCCAGCAGCTTAGCAGGTCTCCTAGCGGGCACCGAGCAGTACTTC.

This chain connects TRBV11-1 to TRBJ1-4, with D perhaps matching TRBD1 (5 bases). The CDR3 length is 12 residues. Trimming stripped 5 bases from V and 12 bases from J, with 13 bases between. The V gene's germline CDR1 is SGHAT and CDR2 FQDESV (reference sequence). The chain's CDR3 is CASSQGMTELFF. The CDR3 DNA sequence: TGTGCCAGCAGCCAGGGAATGACGGAACTGTTTTTT.

V gene TRBV7-3 combines with J gene TRBJ1-6, with 7 bases fitting TRBD1. The CDR3 has 15 residues. CDR1 and CDR2 from the germline V gene are SGHTA and FQGTGA. Germline trimming cut 5 bases from V and 10 bases from J; bases unmatched to any gene: 11. The CDR3 DNA sequence: TGTGCCAGCAGCCAGGTCCCAGGGGGGAGCTCACCCCTCCACTTT. Protein sequence: CASSQVPGGSSPLHF.

The chain joins TRBV10-3 to TRBJ2-3, with 8 bases fitting TRBD1. The CDR3 consists of 15 residues. Looked up from germline, CDR1 is ENHRY and CDR2 is SYGVKD. The J segment lost 4 bases and the V segment lost 4 bases, leaving 7 bases of the junction unmatched. DNA of the CDR3: TGTGCCATCAGTGGGGCGGACAGGGTTTCAGATACGCAGTATTTT. Translating gives CAISGADRVSDTQYF.

The rearrangement uses TRBV11-1 and TRBJ2-7; TRBD2 is a possible D gene (5 bases). Germline-derived CDR1 and CDR2 are SGHAT and FQDESV (reference sequence). V was trimmed by 2 bases and J by 0 bases, leaving 14 bases between them. There are 16 residues in the CDR3. In DNA form, the CDR3 reads TGTGCCAGCAGCTTACGGACCGGCGGGCCCTCCTACGAGCAGTACTTC. Its protein product is CASSLRTGGPSYEQYF.